The table lists the clone carrying this T cell receptor (beta chain) with a few counts. The germline V gene has CDR1 LNHNV and CDR2 YYDKDF (reference sequence). CDR3 length: 13 residues. Trimming stripped 0 bases from V and 4 bases from J, with 7 bases between. The source of the sample is a study of neoadjuvant anti-PD-1 for oral cavity cancer. The repertoire was sequenced with immunoSEQ multiplex PCR; TCRdb's copy has only in-frame clones and lacks some. In the table there are around 7,200 clones, roughly 60% of which are singletons. The time point was: after neoadjuvant nivolumab, at surgical resection.

The chain has TRBV15 and TRBJ2-7, with D unclear. The TCR comes from a person aged 40 to 85 with oral cavity squamous cell carcinoma. Sequencing was performed on PBMCs, taken after nivolumab (anti-PD-1) treatment. CDR3 region: CATSRDVGYEQYF. The CDR3 nucleotides are TGTGCCACCAGCAGAGATGTGGGGTACGAGCAGTACTTC.